The 15 T cell receptor beta chains presented below share a single source sample, sequenced in a study of graft-versus-host responses after intestinal transplantation. These receptors lack a known antigen. Libraries were prepared by immunoSEQ multiplex PCR; TCRdb keeps only in-frame clonotypes and omits some of them. The data show roughly 80,000 clones, around 86% seen once. The source material was unstimulated CD8+ T cells sorted from spleen or lymph node cells, sampled before transplant. Receptors originate from a human donor who was the organ donor for an intestinal transplant.

This clone turned up a few times. This chain uses TRBV28 with TRBJ2-2; possibly TRBD1 for D (5 bases). Trimming took 4 bases from V and 4 from J, leaving 16 bases between them. The CDR3 contains 16 residues. Germline lookup yields CDR1 MDHEN and CDR2 SYDVKM. For the CDR3, the DNA is TGTGCCAGCAGTTCACAGCAACAGGTTTTCACCGGGGAGCTGTTTTTT. It translates to CASSSQQQVFTGELFF.

The rearrangement links TRBV5-1 to TRBJ2-3; the D is unclear. The ends were cut back, 1 base at V and 3 bases at J, with 12 bases in the middle. CDR3 length equals 15 residues. Germline lookup yields CDR1 SGHRS and CDR2 YFSETQ. The CDR3 protein is CASSLHDYPTDTQYF. In nucleotides, the CDR3 is TGCGCCAGCAGCTTGCATGATTATCCGACAGATACGCAGTATTTT.

This chain joins TRBV28 and TRBJ2-3; D unclear. CDR1 and CDR2 from the germline V gene are MDHEN and SYDVKM. The CDR3 length is 13 residues. V lost 3 bases, J lost 3 bases, and 7 bases lay in between. The CDR3 reads CASSLLDTDTQYF. The DNA for the CDR3 is TGTGCCAGCAGTTTGCTAGATACAGATACGCAGTATTTT.

Note on this clone: Other DNA sequences in the same sample also yield this CDR3. V usage is TRBV28 and J usage is TRBJ1-1; no clear D. The CDR3 extends over 13 amino acids. The V and J ends lost 2 bases and 1 base respectively, with 5 bases between them. Germline loops: CDR1 MDHEN, CDR2 SYDVKM. Here the CDR3 reads CASSLPGNTEAFF. CDR3 nucleotides: TGTGCCAGCAGTTTACCAGGGAACACTGAAGCTTTCTTT.

Concerning this clone: Other DNA sequences in the same sample also yield this CDR3. The chain links TRBV27 to TRBJ1-1, with 8 bases that match TRBD1. The CDR3 spans 14 residues. V dropped 5 bases and J dropped 2; count of bases not matched to a gene: 4. Germline loops: CDR1 MNHEY, CDR2 SMNVEV (reference sequence). The CDR3 DNA reads TGTGCCAGCAGTCTCGGACAGGGAAACACTGAAGCTTTCTTT. Its translation: CASSLGQGNTEAFF.

This chain uses TRBV28 with TRBJ1-6, with no clear D. The CDR3 is 17 amino acids. The V end lost 2 bases, the J end lost 7 bases, and 18 bases lay between the germline ends. CDR1 MDHEN and CDR2 SYDVKM come from the germline V gene. CDR3 protein: CASSLTLSGLGNSPLHF. The CDR3 region has the DNA TGTGCCAGCAGTTTAACCCTATCAGGATTGGGAAATTCACCCCTCCACTTT.

The rearrangement joins TRBV6-1 to TRBJ1-6; TRBD1 is a possible D gene (5 bases). The CDR3 sequence is 15 residues long. Germline V gene sequence: CDR1 MNHNS, CDR2 SASEGT. Trimming cost V 6 bases and J 9 bases, with 18 bases left between them. In DNA form, the CDR3 reads TGTGCCAGCAGGACCGGGACTGCCGATCCTTCACCCCTCCACTTT. Protein: CASRTGTADPSPLHF.

For the CDR3, the DNA is TGTGCCAGCTCACCGGTGGACAGGGCCTACGAGCAGTACTTC. Its protein product is CASSPVDRAYEQYF. J is TRBJ2-7 and V is TRBV18; TRBD1 aligns across 8 bases. Looked up from germline, CDR1 is KGHSH and CDR2 is LQKENI. The junction had 3 bases not matched to a gene; V was cut back by 3 bases and J by 2 bases. The CDR3 totals 14 residues.

CDR3 residues: CASRLTGASNQPQHF. As DNA, the CDR3 is TGTGCCAGCAGGCTGACAGGCGCTAGCAATCAGCCCCAGCATTTT. The chain links TRBV2 to TRBJ1-5; a weak D match, TRBD1 (6 bases). Per the germline V gene, CDR1 is SNHLY and CDR2 is FYNNEI. The V gene lost 6 bases and the J gene lost 0 bases, with 12 bases spanning the gap. The CDR3 spans 15 residues.

J is TRBJ2-1 and V is TRBV18; D perhaps matches TRBD2 (7 bases). Looked up from germline, CDR1 is KGHSH and CDR2 is LQKENI. The CDR3 covers 16 residues. With 2 bases removed from V and 1 base from J, the gap between germline ends came to 12 bases. This chain's CDR3 is CASSPFAGASYNEQFF. The DNA of the CDR3 is TGTGCCAGCTCACCATTTGCGGGGGCTTCCTACAATGAGCAGTTCTTC.

J is TRBJ1-5 and V is TRBV4-1; D call uncertain. Germline V CDR1 and CDR2: MGHRA, YSYEKL. CDR3 length equals 13 residues. V dropped 0 bases and J dropped 6 bases, with 6 bases sitting between them. CDR3 region: CASSQEGVQPQHF. The CDR3, as DNA: TGCGCCAGCAGCCAAGAGGGCGTTCAGCCCCAGCATTTT.

V gene TRBV7-3 combines with J gene TRBJ1-1; D is unresolved. This CDR3 has 14 amino acids. Germline values: CDR1 SGHTA, CDR2 FQGTGA. V lost 5 bases and J lost 1, with 11 bases in between. The CDR3 DNA is TGTGCCAGCAGCCCATTTGGTGGGAACACTGAAGCTTTCTTT. Translating gives CASSPFGGNTEAFF.

The chain carries TRBV5-6 and TRBJ2-7; unclear D gene. Trimming removed 4 bases at V and 5 bases at J, with 13 bases between. This CDR3 is 13 amino acids long. Germline lookup yields CDR1 SGHDT and CDR2 YYEEEE. CDR3 amino acids: CASSPSPFDEQYF. CDR3 nucleotides: TGTGCCAGCAGCCCCAGCCCTTTCGACGAGCAGTACTTC.

The CDR3 reads CASSRTNVLTF. The DNA of the CDR3 is TGTGCCAGCTCACGGACCAACGTCCTGACTTTC. The chain carries TRBV18 and TRBJ2-6; D is undetermined. Germline assignment: CDR1 KGHSH and CDR2 LQKENI. V was cut by 4 bases and J by 8 bases, with 3 bases left in between. This CDR3 is 11 amino acids long.

The rearrangement links TRBV27 to TRBJ2-7; D is uncertain. CDR3 size: 14 residues. Germline loops: CDR1 MNHEY, CDR2 SMNVEV (reference sequence). V lost 5 bases to trimming and J lost 5 bases, with 16 bases between them. The CDR3 DNA follows: TGTGCCAGCAGTCATTCCCCCCCGAGCGACGAGCAGTACTTC. It specifies CASSHSPPSDEQYF.